These T cell receptor beta chains were read from a single sample in a study of T cells in Graves' hyperthyroidism and ophthalmopathy. One entry per CDR3 protein results from TCRdb running MiXCR on the multiplex PCR reads. The sample has hundreds of thousands of distinct CDR3 sequences, over 35% seen once. The sequencing sample was made of blood. The receptor source for this set is a man between 18 and 35 years old with Graves' hyperthyroidism. CDR3s include the opening cysteine and the closing phenylalanine or tryptophan. D genes are given only for firm matches. Clone size is given for some rows only: seen once, a few or many times, or a class if the clone is expanded.

clone_size j_call d_call v_call cdr3_aa cdr3_nt
NA TRBJ2-6 TRBD2 TRBV2 CAGKLAVSGASVLTF TGTGCCGGCAAGCTAGCGGTTTCTGGGGCCAGCGTCCTGACTTTC
NA TRBJ2-2 TRBD2 TRBV5-4 CASRKGLADGGELFF TGTGCCAGCAGGAAAGGACTAGCTGACGGCGGGGAGCTGTTTTTT
NA TRBJ2-7 NA TRBV20-1 CSASSSTVSYEQYF TGCAGTGCTAGCTCTTCCACTGTCTCCTACGAGCAGTACTTC
NA TRBJ2-7 TRBD1 TRBV19 CASRIDRDRREQYF TGTGCCAGTAGAATCGACAGGGACCGACGCGAGCAGTACTTC
NA TRBJ2-7 NA TRBV20-1 CSVAGTYEQYF TGCAGCGTTGCGGGAACCTACGAGCAGTACTTC
NA TRBJ1-3 NA TRBV4-1 CASSQDWLPGHTIYF TGCGCCAGCAGCCAAGATTGGCTTCCTGGACACACCATATATTTT
NA TRBJ2-5 TRBD1 TRBV4-1 CASSQGNRGQGETQYF TGCGCCAGCAGCCAGGGGAACAGGGGGCAGGGTGAGACCCAGTACTTC
many TRBJ2-5 NA TRBV24-1 CATRSGSGAGSETQYF TGTGCCACCCGGTCGGGTTCGGGTGCGGGGTCGGAGACCCAGTACTTC
NA TRBJ1-5 NA TRBV6-5 CAISYSRENQPQHF TGTGCCATCAGTTACTCTAGGGAAAATCAGCCCCAGCATTTT
NA TRBJ2-7 NA TRBV25-1 CASSETRDSGDEQYF TGTGCCAGCAGTGAAACTAGGGACTCGGGCGATGAGCAGTACTTC
many TRBJ2-5 TRBD2 TRBV9 CASSSSGDVQETQYF TGTGCCAGCAGCTCGAGCGGGGACGTTCAAGAGACCCAGTACTTC
few TRBJ1-5 NA TRBV9 CASSSTGYSNQPQHF TGTGCCAGCAGCTCGACAGGTTATAGCAATCAGCCCCAGCATTTT
many TRBJ1-5 NA TRBV10-3 CAISGQADQPQHF TGTGCCATCAGTGGACAGGCGGATCAGCCCCAGCATTTT
NA TRBJ1-5 TRBD1 TRBV6-6 CASIERVLGQGYQPQHF TGTGCCAGCATCGAAAGGGTCTTGGGACAGGGGTACCAGCCCCAGCATTTT
NA TRBJ2-2 NA TRBV2 CASRRRQTNTGELFF TGTGCCAGCCGACGGAGACAGACGAACACCGGGGAGCTGTTTTTT
many TRBJ2-5 TRBD1 TRBV7-9 CASSPGGVETQYF TGTGCCAGCAGCCCAGGGGGCGTAGAGACCCAGTACTTC
many TRBJ1-5 NA TRBV10-1 CASSGTLDQPQHF TGCGCCAGCAGCGGAACGTTGGATCAGCCCCAGCATTTT
few TRBJ2-7 TRBD1 TRBV19 CASSMGQGPIEQYF TGTGCCAGTAGTATGGGACAGGGCCCCATCGAGCAGTACTTC
NA TRBJ2-7 NA TRBV12-3/TRBV12-4 CASSFNPKTASYEQYF TGTGCCAGCAGCTTCAACCCCAAGACAGCCTCCTACGAGCAGTACTTC
many TRBJ1-1 NA TRBV19 CASSQSSTGNTEAFF TGTGCCAGTAGCCAGAGTTCGACAGGGAACACTGAAGCTTTCTTT
NA TRBJ2-5 NA TRBV18 CASSPPNSQETQYF TGTGCCAGCTCACCACCGAACTCCCAAGAGACCCAGTACTTC
NA TRBJ1-3 NA TRBV19 CASRPDSSSSSGNTIYF TGTGCCAGTAGGCCGGACAGTTCATCGAGCTCTGGAAACACCATATATTTT
NA TRBJ1-2 NA TRBV7-9 CASSPQGWTDTF TGTGCCAGCAGCCCTCAGGGGTGGACGGACACCTTC
few TRBJ1-1 NA TRBV6-5 CASSYSRARATEAFF TGTGCCAGCAGTTACTCGAGGGCCAGGGCCACTGAAGCTTTCTTT
many TRBJ2-6 TRBD1 TRBV5-1 CASSEGQTKTAGANVLTF TGCGCCAGCAGCGAGGGACAGACTAAAACGGCTGGGGCCAACGTCCTGACTTTC
many TRBJ1-6 NA TRBV5-1 CASSLGRAEAPLHF TGCGCCAGCAGCTTAGGCAGGGCGGAGGCACCCCTCCACTTT
many TRBJ2-2 NA TRBV19 CASSMGQHTGELFF TGTGCCAGTAGTATGGGTCAGCACACCGGGGAGCTGTTTTTT
many TRBJ1-1 NA TRBV19 CASTREMNTEAFF TGTGCCAGTACGAGGGAGATGAACACTGAAGCTTTCTTT
few TRBJ1-6 TRBD1 TRBV6-6 CASSYSEGRTGSPLHF TGTGCCAGCAGTTACTCGGAAGGTCGGACAGGGTCACCCCTCCACTTT
NA TRBJ1-1 NA TRBV15 CATSRGSGSEAFF TGTGCCACCAGCAGAGGTTCTGGGTCTGAAGCTTTCTTT
NA TRBJ2-7 TRBD1 TRBV7-9 CASSFPRQGLHVQYF TGTGCCAGCAGCTTCCCTAGACAGGGGCTCCACGTGCAGTACTTC
NA TRBJ2-5 NA TRBV6-2/TRBV6-3 CASSYSPVPTKETQYF TGTGCCAGCAGTTACAGCCCAGTACCAACCAAAGAGACCCAGTACTTC
few TRBJ2-7 NA TRBV14 CASSQATDNPSYEQYF TGTGCCAGCAGCCAAGCGACAGATAACCCGTCCTACGAGCAGTACTTC
many TRBJ2-2 NA TRBV7-6 CASSFRAGELFF TGTGCCAGCAGCTTTAGGGCCGGGGAGCTGTTTTTT
NA TRBJ1-5 NA TRBV9 CASSVGEEGNQPQHF TGTGCCAGCAGCGTAGGAGAGGAAGGCAATCAGCCCCAGCATTTT
NA TRBJ2-7 TRBD2 TRBV12-3/TRBV12-4 CASSQAGLLSYEQYF TGTGCCAGCAGCCAAGCGGGACTACTCTCCTACGAGCAGTACTTC
NA TRBJ1-1 TRBD1 TRBV10-3 CAIGQGGATEAFF TGTGCCATTGGACAGGGAGGGGCCACTGAAGCTTTCTTT
many TRBJ1-6 TRBD1 TRBV20-1 CSARKRDRGSPLHF TGCAGTGCACGAAAAAGGGACAGGGGATCACCCCTCCACTTT
NA TRBJ1-1 NA TRBV2 CASGGLADNTGEGTEAFF TGTGCCAGCGGGGGACTAGCGGACAACACCGGGGAGGGCACTGAAGCTTTCTTT
NA TRBJ2-3 NA TRBV5-4 CASSLEVDTQYF TGTGCCAGCAGCTTGGAGGTCGATACGCAGTATTTT